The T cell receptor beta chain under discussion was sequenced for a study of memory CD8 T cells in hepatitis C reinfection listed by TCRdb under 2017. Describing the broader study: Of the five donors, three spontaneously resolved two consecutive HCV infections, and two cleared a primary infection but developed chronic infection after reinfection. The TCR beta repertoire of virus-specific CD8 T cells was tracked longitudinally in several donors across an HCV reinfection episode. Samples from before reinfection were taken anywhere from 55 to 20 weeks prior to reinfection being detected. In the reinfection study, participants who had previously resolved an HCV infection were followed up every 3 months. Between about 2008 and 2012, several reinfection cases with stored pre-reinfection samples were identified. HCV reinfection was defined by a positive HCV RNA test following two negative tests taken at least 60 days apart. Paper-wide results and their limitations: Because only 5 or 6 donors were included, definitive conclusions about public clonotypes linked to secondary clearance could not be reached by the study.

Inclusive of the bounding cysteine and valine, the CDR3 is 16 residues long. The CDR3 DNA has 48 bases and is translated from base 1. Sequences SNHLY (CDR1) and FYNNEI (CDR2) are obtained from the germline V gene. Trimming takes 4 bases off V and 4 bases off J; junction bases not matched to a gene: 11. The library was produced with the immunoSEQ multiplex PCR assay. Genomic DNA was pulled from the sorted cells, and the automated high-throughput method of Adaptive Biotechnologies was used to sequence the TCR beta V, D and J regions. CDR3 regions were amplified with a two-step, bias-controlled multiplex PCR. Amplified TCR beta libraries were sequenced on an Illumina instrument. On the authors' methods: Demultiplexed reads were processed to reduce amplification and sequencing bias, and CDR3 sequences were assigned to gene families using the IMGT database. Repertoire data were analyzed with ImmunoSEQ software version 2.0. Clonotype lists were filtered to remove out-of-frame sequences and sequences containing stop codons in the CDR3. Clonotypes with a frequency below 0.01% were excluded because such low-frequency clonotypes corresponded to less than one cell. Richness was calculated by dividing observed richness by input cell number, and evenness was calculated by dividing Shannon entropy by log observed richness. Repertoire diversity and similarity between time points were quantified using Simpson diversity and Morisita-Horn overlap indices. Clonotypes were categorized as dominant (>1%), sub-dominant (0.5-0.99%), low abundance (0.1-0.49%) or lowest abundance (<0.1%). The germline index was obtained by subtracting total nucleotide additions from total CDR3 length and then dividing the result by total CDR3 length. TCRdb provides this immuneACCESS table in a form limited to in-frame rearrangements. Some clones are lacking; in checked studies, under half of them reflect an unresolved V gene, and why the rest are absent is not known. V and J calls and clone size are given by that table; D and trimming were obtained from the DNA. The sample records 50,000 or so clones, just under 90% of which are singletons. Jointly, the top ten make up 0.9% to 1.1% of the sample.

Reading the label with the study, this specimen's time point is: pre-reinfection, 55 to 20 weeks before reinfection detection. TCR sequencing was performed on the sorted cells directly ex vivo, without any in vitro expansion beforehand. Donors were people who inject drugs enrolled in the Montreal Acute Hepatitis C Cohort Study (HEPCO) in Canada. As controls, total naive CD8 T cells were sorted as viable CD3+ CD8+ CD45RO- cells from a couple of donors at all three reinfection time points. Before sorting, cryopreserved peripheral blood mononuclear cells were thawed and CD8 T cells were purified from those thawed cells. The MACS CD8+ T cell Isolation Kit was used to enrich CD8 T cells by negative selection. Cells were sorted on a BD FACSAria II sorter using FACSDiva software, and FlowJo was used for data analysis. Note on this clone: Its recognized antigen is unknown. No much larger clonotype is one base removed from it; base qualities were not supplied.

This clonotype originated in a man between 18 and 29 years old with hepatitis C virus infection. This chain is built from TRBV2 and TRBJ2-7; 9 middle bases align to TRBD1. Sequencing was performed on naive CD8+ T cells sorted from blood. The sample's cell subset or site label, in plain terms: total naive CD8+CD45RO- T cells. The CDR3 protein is CASSGGGDRASYEQYV. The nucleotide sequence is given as TGTGCCAGCAGTGGGGGCGGGGACAGGGCGTCTTACGAGCAGTACGTC.